These T cell receptor beta chains were read from a single sample in a study of cytomegalovirus exposure and HLA in healthy donors. The table came from immunoSEQ multiplex PCR; TCRdb's copy has only in-frame clones and leaves some out. The table includes 100,000 to 150,000 clones, roughly 68% detected once. Sequences were obtained from PBMCs. These receptors were taken from a woman in her forties or fifties in good health and CMV-seropositive. The CDR3 runs from the conserved cysteine through the conserved F or W. A D gene is named only where the DNA matches it firmly. The size field is filled for only some rows; it gives once, few, many or a size class.

clone size,V gene,D gene,J gene,CDR3 protein,CDR3 DNA
-,TRBV6-5,TRBD1,TRBJ1-5,CASSRQGAQPQHF,TGTGCCAGCAGCAGACAGGGGGCACAGCCCCAGCATTTT
-,TRBV5-1,-,TRBJ2-3,CASRGGAPSTDTQYF,TGCGCCAGCAGGGGGGGAGCACCTAGCACAGATACGCAGTATTTT
once,TRBV5-4,TRBD2,TRBJ2-3,CASSARLAVGSQYF,TGTGCCAGCAGCGCTCGACTAGCGGTCGGTTCGCAGTATTTT
-,TRBV25-1,-,TRBJ1-4,CASSESGGPMREKLFF,TGTGCCAGCAGTGAATCGGGGGGGCCGATGAGAGAAAAACTGTTTTTT
-,TRBV7-4,-,TRBJ2-3,CASSSIRVTDTQYF,TGTGCCAGCAGCTCAATACGGGTTACAGATACGCAGTATTTT
-,TRBV30,TRBD1,TRBJ1-3,CAWGRGSGTVGNTIYF,TGTGCCTGGGGGCGGGGATCCGGGACAGTAGGAAACACCATATATTTT
-,TRBV18,TRBD1,TRBJ2-7,CASSPVGTGPYEQYF,TGTGCCAGCTCACCAGTCGGGACAGGGCCCTACGAGCAGTACTTC
-,TRBV6-7,TRBD2,TRBJ2-1,CASSTGTRTVRGEQFF,TGTGCCAGCAGTACCGGGACTAGAACAGTCCGCGGTGAGCAGTTCTTC
-,TRBV7-9,TRBD2,TRBJ2-2,CASSLGGTTNTGELFF,TGTGCCAGCAGCTTAGGAGGGACTACCAACACCGGGGAGCTGTTTTTT
few,TRBV7-2,-,TRBJ1-6,CASSPGSSYNSPLHF,TGTGCCAGCAGCCCCGGTAGCTCCTATAATTCACCCCTCCACTTT
-,TRBV2,TRBD2,TRBJ2-2,CASRGGTSGGTNTGELFF,TGTGCCAGCAGGGGAGGGACTAGCGGGGGGACGAACACCGGGGAGCTGTTTTTT
-,TRBV19,-,TRBJ1-5,CASKQGKNQPQHF,TGTGCCAGTAAACAGGGTAAGAATCAGCCCCAGCATTTT
-,TRBV2,TRBD2,TRBJ2-1,CASSGLAGTEQFF,TGTGCCAGCAGCGGACTAGCGGGGACTGAGCAGTTCTTC
-,TRBV10-2,-,TRBJ1-1,CASSEFKYTEAFF,TGCGCCAGCAGTGAGTTCAAATACACTGAAGCTTTCTTT
-,TRBV10-1,TRBD1,TRBJ2-7,CASSTGVEQYF,TGCGCCAGTTCGACAGGGGTCGAGCAGTACTTC
-,TRBV18,TRBD2,TRBJ2-1,CASSHGLAGSSYNEQFF,TGTGCCAGCTCACACGGACTAGCGGGGAGCTCCTACAATGAGCAGTTCTTC
-,TRBV25-1,TRBD2,TRBJ2-5,CASSVLAGGLQETQYF,TGTGCCAGCAGTGTTCTAGCGGGGGGGCTACAAGAGACCCAGTACTTC